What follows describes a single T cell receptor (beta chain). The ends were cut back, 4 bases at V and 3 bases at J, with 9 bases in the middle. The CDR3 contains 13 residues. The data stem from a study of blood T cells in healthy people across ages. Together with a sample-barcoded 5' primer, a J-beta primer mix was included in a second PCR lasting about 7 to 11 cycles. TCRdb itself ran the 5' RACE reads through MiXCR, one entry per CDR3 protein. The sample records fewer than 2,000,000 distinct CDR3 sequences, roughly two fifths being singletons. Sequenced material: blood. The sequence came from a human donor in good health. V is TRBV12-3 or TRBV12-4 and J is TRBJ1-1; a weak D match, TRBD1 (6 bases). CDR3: CASSYTGYTEAFF. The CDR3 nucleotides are TGTGCCAGCAGTTACACAGGGTACACTGAAGCTTTCTTT.